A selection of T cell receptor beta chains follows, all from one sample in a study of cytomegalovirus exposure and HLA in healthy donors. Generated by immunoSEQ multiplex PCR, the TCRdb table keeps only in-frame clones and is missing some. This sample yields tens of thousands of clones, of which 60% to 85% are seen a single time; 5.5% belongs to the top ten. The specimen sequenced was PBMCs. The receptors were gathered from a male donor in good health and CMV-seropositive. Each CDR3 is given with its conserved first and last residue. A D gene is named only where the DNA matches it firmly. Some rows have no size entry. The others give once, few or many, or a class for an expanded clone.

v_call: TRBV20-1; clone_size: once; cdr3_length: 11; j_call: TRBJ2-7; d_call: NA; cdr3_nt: TGCAGTGTGACTAGAGGGCGCGAGCAGTACTTC; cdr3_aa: CSVTRGREQYF
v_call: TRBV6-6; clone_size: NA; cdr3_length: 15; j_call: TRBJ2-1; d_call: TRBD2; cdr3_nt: TGTGCCAGCAGACTAGCGGGGGATCCCTACAATGAGCAGTTCTTC; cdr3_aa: CASRLAGDPYNEQFF
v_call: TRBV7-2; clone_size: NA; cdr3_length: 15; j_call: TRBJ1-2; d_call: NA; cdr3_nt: TGTGCCAGCAGCTCACCAACCCGAGGGAGGGACGGCTACACCTTC; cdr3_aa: CASSSPTRGRDGYTF
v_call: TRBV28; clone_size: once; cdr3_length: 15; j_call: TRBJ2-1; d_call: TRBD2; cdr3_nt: TGTGCCAGCAGTTCTGTGGGACTAGCGGGGGGTGAGCAGTTCTTC; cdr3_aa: CASSSVGLAGGEQFF
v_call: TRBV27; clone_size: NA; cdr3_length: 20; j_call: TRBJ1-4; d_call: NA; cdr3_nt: TGTGCCAGCAGCCCTACCCCCTTACGAGGGACTTCCTGGACGAGGGAAAAACTGTTTTTT; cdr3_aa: CASSPTPLRGTSWTREKLFF
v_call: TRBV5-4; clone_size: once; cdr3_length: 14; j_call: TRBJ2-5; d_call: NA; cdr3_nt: TGTGCCAGCAGCTTGGTCTACAGCCAAGAGACCCAGTACTTC; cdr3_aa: CASSLVYSQETQYF
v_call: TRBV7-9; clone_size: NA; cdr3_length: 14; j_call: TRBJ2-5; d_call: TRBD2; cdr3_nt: TGTGCCAGCAGCATTAGCGGGAACCAAGAGACCCAGTACTTC; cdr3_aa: CASSISGNQETQYF
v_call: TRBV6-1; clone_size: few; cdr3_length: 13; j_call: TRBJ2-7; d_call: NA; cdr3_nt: TGTTTTTTCAAGCAGAAGGCGGCATACGAGCAGTACTTC; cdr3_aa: CFFKQKAAYEQYF
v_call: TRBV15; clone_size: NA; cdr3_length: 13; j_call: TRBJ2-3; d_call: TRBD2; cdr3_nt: TGTGCCACCAGCAGACTAGCGGGAAAGGCGCAGTATTTT; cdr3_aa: CATSRLAGKAQYF
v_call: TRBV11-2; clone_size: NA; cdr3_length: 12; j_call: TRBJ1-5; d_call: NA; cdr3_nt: TGTGCCAGCAGCTTTTATGGACAAGATCAGCATTTT; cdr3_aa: CASSFYGQDQHF
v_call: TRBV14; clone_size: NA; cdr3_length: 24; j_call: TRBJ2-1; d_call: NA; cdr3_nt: TGTGCCAGCAGCCAAGATTATTGGCAGGGGCTACACCTGCGGGCTAGGGGAAAGTACAATGAGCAGTTCTTC; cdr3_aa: CASSQDYWQGLHLRARGKYNEQFF
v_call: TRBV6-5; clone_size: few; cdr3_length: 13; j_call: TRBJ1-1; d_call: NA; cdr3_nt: TGTGCCAGCAGTTCCTTCAGGGACACTGAAGCTTTCTTT; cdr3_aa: CASSSFRDTEAFF
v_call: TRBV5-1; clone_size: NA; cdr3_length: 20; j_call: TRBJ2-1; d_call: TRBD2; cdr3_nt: TGCGCCAGCAGCTTGTTTGGGACTAGCGGGAGGATGAGCTCCTACAATGAGCAGTTCTTC; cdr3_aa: CASSLFGTSGRMSSYNEQFF